This T cell receptor (beta chain) was recovered during a study of cytomegalovirus exposure and HLA in healthy donors. Points from the study as a whole: Specific recognition of CMV antigens was confirmed in vitro for a few chains (all CMV-associated).

PCR amplification relied on 60 Vbeta primers (plus 13 Jbeta primers). Data came from immunoSEQ multiplex PCR; TCRdb stores just in-frame clones and leaves some out. The table for this sample gives some 80,000 clones. The CDR3 loop spans 13 amino acids. The germline gives CDR1 MGHRA, CDR2 YSYEKL. Trimming shortened V by 0 bases and J by 10 bases, and 10 bases separated the two germline ends. Likely unrecorded immune exposures existed in these nominally healthy donors. Remarks on this clone: Its cognate antigen is unknown.

The sequencing input was PBMCs. The rearrangement uses TRBV4-1 and TRBJ2-1; D possibly corresponds to TRBD1 (6 bases). The TCR comes from a man aged 45 to 65 in good health and CMV-seropositive. CDR3 region: CASSQEGGPEQFF. DNA of the CDR3: TGCGCCAGCAGCCAAGAAGGGGGACCCGAGCAGTTCTTC.